The present TCR beta chain was sequenced within a study of blood T cell repertoires in COVID-19. Background on the study: T cells, B-cell-depleted T cells, or PBMCs supplied cDNA or gDNA.

Unmatched junction bases numbered 16, after V lost 5 bases and J lost 3 bases. CDR1 MNHNY and CDR2 SVGAGI come from the germline V gene (reference sequence). The length of the CDR3 is 18 residues. Original analysis: Nucleated cell counts were estimated from reference gene primer amplification. The data were produced by immunoSEQ multiplex PCR, yet TCRdb's version contains in-frame clones alone and is incomplete. V and J calls and clone size come straight from that table; D and trimming were deduced from the DNA. The sample carries 90,000 to 110,000 clones, 80% to 90% recorded once. This clone was recorded a few times.

Source material: peripheral blood. This chain links TRBV6-6 with TRBJ2-3; 8 nucleotides match TRBD1. The clonotype was recovered from a woman older than 75 with active or convalescent COVID-19. CDR3: CASSQKGPFRGRTDTQYF. In DNA form, the CDR3 reads TGTGCCAGCAGTCAAAAGGGTCCCTTCAGGGGGCGGACAGATACGCAGTATTTT.